The rows below give T cell receptor beta chains drawn from one sample of a study of beta chain features in type 1 diabetes. Using immunoSEQ multiplex PCR, the repertoire was profiled, and TCRdb retains in-frame clones only, with some absent. Seen here are 250,000 to 300,000 clones, roughly an eighth observed once, and the top ten hold around 0.016%. The specimen was naive CD4+ T cells from blood. The receptors were sampled from a man between 25 and 39 years old with type 1 diabetes. Both conserved end residues are part of each CDR3. The D gene is left open where the match is weak. A clone size is listed for some rows: how often the clone was seen (once, few, many), or a class if it is expanded.

J | V | D | size | DNA | CDR3
TRBJ1-2 | TRBV18 | . | few | TGTGCCAGCTCACCACTGGAGGGCAACTATGGCTACACCTTC | CASSPLEGNYGYTF
TRBJ2-5 | TRBV5-1 | . | few | TGCGCCAGCAGCTTGGGGTCACAGGGACTACAGGAGACCCAGTACTTC | CASSLGSQGLQETQYF
TRBJ2-1 | TRBV7-3 | . | . | TGTGCCAGCAGCTTAATACCCCACGGGGAGCAGTTCTTC | CASSLIPHGEQFF
TRBJ2-3 | TRBV7-9 | TRBD1 | few | TGTGCCAGCAGCTTACCGACAGGGGGCGGCACAGATACGCAGTATTTT | CASSLPTGGGTDTQYF
TRBJ2-5 | TRBV9 | . | . | TGTGCCAGCAGCGTAGTTGGCGGGACGGTAAAAGAGACCCAGTACTTC | CASSVVGGTVKETQYF
TRBJ2-7 | TRBV11-1 | . | few | TGTGCCAGCAGCCCCCGTAGGAGCGGGTCCTACGAGCAGTACTTC | CASSPRRSGSYEQYF
TRBJ1-1 | TRBV6-1 | TRBD1 | few | TGTGCCAGCAGTGACTTAGGGGACAGGGAAGCTTTCTTT | CASSDLGDREAFF
TRBJ2-2 | TRBV2 | TRBD2 | few | TGTGCCAGCAGTGACACAGCGGGAGAAACCGGGGAGCTGTTTTTT | CASSDTAGETGELFF
TRBJ1-2 | TRBV6-6 | . | . | TGTGCCAGCGCGGGCGGATCCTATGGCTACACCTTC | CASAGGSYGYTF
TRBJ2-1 | TRBV9 | TRBD2 | . | TGTGCCAGCAGCGCAGGGACTAGCGGGATTATTGGGCAGTTCTTC | CASSAGTSGIIGQFF
TRBJ2-7 | TRBV28 | TRBD2 | few | TGTGCCAGCACGGTGCGACCAGCGGGAGGGCCGGTCTACTTC | CASTVRPAGGPVYF
TRBJ1-5 | TRBV2 | . | . | TGTGCCAGCAACAAACTCGGGGAGCCCCAGCATTTT | CASNKLGEPQHF
TRBJ2-3 | TRBV19 | . | . | TGTGCCAGTAAACGACTAGGGAACACAGATACGCAGTATTTT | CASKRLGNTDTQYF
TRBJ2-7 | TRBV18 | TRBD1 | few | TGTGCCAGCTCAGGGGGGACAGGGGCCCACGAGCAGTACTTC | CASSGGTGAHEQYF
TRBJ2-2 | TRBV4-3 | . | . | TGCGCCAGCAGCCAAGACGCCGCGAGCGACACCGGGGAGCTGTTTTTT | CASSQDAASDTGELFF
TRBJ2-1 | TRBV15 | TRBD2 | few | TGTGCCACCAGCTCCCCGGGGACTAGCGTTCCCAATGAGCAGTTCTTC | CATSSPGTSVPNEQFF
TRBJ2-1 | TRBV7-3 | TRBD2 | few | TGTGCCAGCAGCTCGCTAGCGGGCTTAAACTACAATGAGCAGTTCTTC | CASSSLAGLNYNEQFF
TRBJ2-1 | TRBV2 | TRBD2 | few | TGTGCCAGCAGTGCGGCTAGCGGGAGTGGCGAGCAGTTCTTC | CASSAASGSGEQFF
TRBJ2-5 | TRBV28 | . | few | TGTGCCAGCAGTCCGGCGACAGATCAAGAGACCCAGTACTTC | CASSPATDQETQYF
TRBJ1-1 | TRBV29-1 | . | few | TGCAGCGTTGTCCGGGTGGGCACTGAAGCTTTCTTT | CSVVRVGTEAFF
TRBJ1-2 | TRBV28 | . | . | TGTGCCAGCAGTTTAGCGGGGGGCGCAGGGCGAGACTACACCTTC | CASSLAGGAGRDYTF
TRBJ2-5 | TRBV14 | . | . | TGTGCCAGCAGCCCAGGTGGGACATTGGAGACCCAGTACTTC | CASSPGGTLETQYF
TRBJ2-3 | TRBV5-1 | . | . | TGCGCCAGCAGCTTGGTACAGGGTTTGGATACGCAGTATTTT | CASSLVQGLDTQYF
TRBJ2-2 | TRBV7-9 | . | few | TGTGCCAGCAGCTTCGTCATTAGTTCCGGGGAGCTGTTTTTT | CASSFVISSGELFF
TRBJ2-5 | TRBV29-1 | . | . | TGCAGCCTAAGACGGGGGGCGAATATTGAGACCCAGTACTTC | CSLRRGANIETQYF
TRBJ2-3 | TRBV29-1 | TRBD2 | . | TGCAGCGTCCTCCCCAGGACTAGCGGGGTTAGCACAGATACGCAGTATTTT | CSVLPRTSGVSTDTQYF
TRBJ2-3 | TRBV5-1 | . | . | TGCGCCAGCAGCTTGGGTATAGCGGAGAGAACGCAGTATTTT | CASSLGIAERTQYF
TRBJ2-6 | TRBV7-9 | . | few | TGTGCCAGCTGGGGCGGTGAGGCCAACGTCCTGACTTTC | CASWGGEANVLTF
TRBJ2-5 | TRBV7-2 | . | few | TGTGCCAGCAGCCCCTACAGGGTGTACCAAGAGACCCAGTACTTC | CASSPYRVYQETQYF
TRBJ2-1 | TRBV7-2 | . | few | TGTGCCAGCAGCCCCCAGCGGGCCTCCTACAATGAGCAGTTCTTC | CASSPQRASYNEQFF
TRBJ2-6 | TRBV21-1 | . | . | TGTGCCAGCAGCCACCGGGACAGGCGGTACTCTGGGGCCAACGTCCTGACTTTC | CASSHRDRRYSGANVLTF
TRBJ2-4 | TRBV5-1 | TRBD1 | few | TGCGCCAGCAGCTTGGAAGTCGGGACAGGGGATGCCAAAAACATTCAGTACTTC | CASSLEVGTGDAKNIQYF
TRBJ2-2 | TRBV2 | . | . | TGTGCCAGCATACAGACTACCACCGGGGAGCTGTTTTTT | CASIQTTTGELFF
TRBJ2-2 | TRBV5-1 | TRBD2 | few | TGCGCCAGCAGCCGACTAGCGGACGGGGAGCTGTTTTTT | CASSRLADGELFF
TRBJ1-4 | TRBV14 | . | . | TGTGCCAGCAGCCAAAATCATGCTAATGAAAAACTGTTTTTT | CASSQNHANEKLFF
TRBJ1-1 | TRBV30 | . | few | TGTGCCTGTACATCTCGGGGGACTGAAGCTTTCTTT | CACTSRGTEAFF
TRBJ2-2 | TRBV29-1 | TRBD1 | . | TGCAGCGTCCAATGGCTAGGCAGGGGGCTAGCGAACACCGGGGAGCTGTTTTTT | CSVQWLGRGLANTGELFF
TRBJ1-2 | TRBV28 | . | . | TGTGCCAGCAGTTTAACGGGCTATGGCTACACCTTC | CASSLTGYGYTF
TRBJ2-2 | TRBV30 | TRBD2 | few | TGTGCCTGGAATGCGGGAGGCGGGGAGCTGTTTTTT | CAWNAGGGELFF
TRBJ2-5 | TRBV5-4 | TRBD2 | . | TGTGCCAGCAGCTGGGGACTAGCGGGAGTAGAGACCCAGTACTTC | CASSWGLAGVETQYF
TRBJ2-7 | TRBV18 | . | . | TGTGCCAGCTCACCTTATTCCGACGAGCAGTACTTC | CASSPYSDEQYF
TRBJ2-7 | TRBV25-1 | . | few | TGTGCCAGCAGTGAATCCCCGGGGTACGAGCAGTACTTC | CASSESPGYEQYF
TRBJ2-3 | TRBV14 | . | few | TGTGCCAGCAGCCGAAGCGGAGCAAGCACAGATACGCAGTATTTT | CASSRSGASTDTQYF
TRBJ2-7 | TRBV10-3 | . | . | TGTGCCATCAGTGAGTCGTTAGGGGCCGAGCAGTACTTC | CAISESLGAEQYF
TRBJ2-5 | TRBV4-1 | . | . | TGCGCCAGCAGCCAAGTGGCGGCAGTAGAGACCCAGTACTTC | CASSQVAAVETQYF
TRBJ2-5 | TRBV27 | TRBD2 | few | TGTGCCAGCGCCCCGGCGGGACTAGCGCGGGAGACCCAGTACTTC | CASAPAGLARETQYF
TRBJ1-2 | TRBV5-4 | TRBD1 | few | TGTGCCAGCAGCTTGGCTCTGACAGGGAACTATGGCTACACCTTC | CASSLALTGNYGYTF
TRBJ2-5 | TRBV5-1 | . | . | TGCGCCAGCAGCTTTGGCAGGGGCGGGGAGACCCAGTACTTC | CASSFGRGGETQYF
TRBJ2-5 | TRBV6-6 | . | . | TGTGCCAGCTCTCTTGAGACCCAGTACTTC | CASSLETQYF
TRBJ2-3 | TRBV4-1 | . | . | TGCGCCAGCAGCCAAGATCCGGGAATCAGCACAGATACGCAGTATTTT | CASSQDPGISTDTQYF
TRBJ2-5 | TRBV5-1 | TRBD1 | . | TGCGCCAGCAGTAAGGGACAGATCCAAGAGACCCAGTACTTC | CASSKGQIQETQYF